Below, 9 T cell receptor beta chains from the same sample are listed, as sequenced in a study of cytomegalovirus exposure and HLA in healthy donors. The primer mix had 60 Vbeta and 13 Jbeta primers. TCRdb's table, derived via immunoSEQ multiplex PCR, lists solely in-frame clones and lacks some. The sample has more than 90,000 clones, around four fifths seen once. Sequencing was carried out using PBMCs. The receptors shown here come from a woman aged 55-69 years in good health and CMV-seronegative.

The J gene is TRBJ2-3, the V gene TRBV9; TRBD2 might be the D (6 bases). CDR3 length equals 15 residues. The germline V and J ends were trimmed by 4 bases and 2 bases, with 14 bases remaining between them. CDR1 and CDR2 (germline): SGDLS, YYNGEE. The CDR3 protein is CASSSRRGTTDTQYF. The CDR3 DNA sequence: TGTGCCAGCAGCTCAAGGCGGGGTACCACAGATACGCAGTATTTT.

This chain uses TRBV10-3 with TRBJ2-7, with D hard to call. The V end lost 5 bases, the J end lost 0 bases, and 11 bases lay between the germline ends. The CDR3 has 14 residues. Germline CDR1 and CDR2: ENHRY and SYGVKD. CDR3 DNA: TGTGCCATCAGTCAACAGAGTAGCTCCTACGAGCAGTACTTC. It encodes CAISQQSSSYEQYF.

This chain links TRBV2 with TRBJ2-7; 15 bases are shared with TRBD2. Trimming cost V 7 bases and J 7 bases; bases outside gene matches: 8. Germline V gene data show CDR1 as SNHLY and CDR2 as FYNNEI. This CDR3 has 15 residues. DNA of the CDR3: TGTGCCAGCACCATTGGACTAGCGGGGGGGAGAGAGCAGTACTTC. As protein: CASTIGLAGGREQYF.

This clone was counted a few times. The rearrangement links TRBV4-3 to TRBJ2-1, with D possibly TRBD1 on 6 matching bases. The CDR3 has 14 residues. Between the trimmed V and J ends, which lost 4 bases and 3 bases, there was a span of 10 bases. In germline, CDR1 is LGHNA, CDR2 YSLEER. The CDR3 reads CASSPTTGYNEQFF. CDR3 DNA sequence: TGCGCCAGCAGCCCAACGACAGGCTACAATGAGCAGTTCTTC.

This chain links TRBV5-6 with TRBJ1-2; 10 bases line up with TRBD1. V was pared by 4 bases and J by 5 bases, with 11 bases of the junction left unmatched. This CDR3 spans 16 amino acids. Germline-derived CDR1 and CDR2 are SGHDT and YYEEEE. Here the CDR3 DNA reads TGTGCCAGCAGCGAGACAGGGGGCCCCAGATTATATGGCTACACCTTC. Translation gives CASSETGGPRLYGYTF.

The gene calls are TRBV11-2 and TRBJ2-2, with D uncertain. Germline assignment: CDR1 SGHAT and CDR2 FQNNGV. V was cut by 5 bases and J by 1 base, with 5 bases left in between. This CDR3 spans 13 amino acids. The DNA of the CDR3 is TGTGCCAGCAGCGCACTGAACACCGGGGAGCTGTTTTTT. Protein product: CASSALNTGELFF.

The chain recombines TRBV27 with TRBJ2-2, with 9 bases matching TRBD1. V shed 2 bases and J 3 bases; nucleotides not matched to a gene: 7. The CDR3 spans 17 residues. CDR1 MNHEY and CDR2 SMNVEV come from the germline V gene (reference sequence). The CDR3 region has the DNA TGTGCCAGCAGTTTACTGACAGGGGGGTTAGACACCGGGGAGCTGTTTTTT. Residues: CASSLLTGGLDTGELFF.

This chain connects TRBV28 to TRBJ2-1, with 8 bases aligning to TRBD1. After removal of 8 bases from V and 7 bases from J, the junction contained 10 bases not matched to a gene. The CDR3 is 14 amino acids. CDR1 and CDR2 from the germline V gene are MDHEN and SYDVKM. CDR3 in amino acids: CASFQQGAENEQFF. The CDR3 region has the DNA TGTGCCAGCTTTCAGCAGGGGGCGGAAAATGAGCAGTTCTTC.

The chain is built from TRBV6-1 and TRBJ1-4; 7 bases line up with TRBD1. CDR1 and CDR2 from the germline V gene are MNHNS and SASEGT. This CDR3 has 14 residues. The ends lost 3 bases at V and 7 bases at J; junction bases unmatched: 5. CDR3 bases: TGTGCCAGCAGTGAGAGGGGGCTGGGTGAAAAACTGTTTTTT. It codes for CASSERGLGEKLFF.